The 21 T cell receptor beta chains below all came from one sample that was sequenced in a study of T-cell reconstitution after alpha-beta-depleted transplantation in children. Unique molecular identifiers were incorporated during preparation of the TCRbeta library. Via MiXCR, TCRdb re-called the PCR reads, giving one row per CDR3 protein. Found here are around 94,000 distinct CDR3 sequences, 7.5% to 9% of them singletons; the top ten hold over 15%. The sequencing used PBMCs, collected before TCRalphabeta/CD19-depleted stem cell transplant. The receptors were sampled from a boy between 2 and 10 years old with acute lymphoblastic leukemia, due to receive a stem cell transplant.

This clonotype came up many times. V and J are TRBV7-2 and TRBJ1-1; D call uncertain. Trimming took off 5 bases at V and 2 bases at J, with 15 bases between the two ends. Germline CDR1 and CDR2: SGHTA and FQGNSA. The CDR3 covers 15 residues. The CDR3 bases are TGTGCCAGCAGCCCGGCCCCTACAGCAAACACTGAAGCTTTCTTT. It is translated as CASSPAPTANTEAFF.

This clonotype was detected ten times or more. The chain couples TRBV12-3 or TRBV12-4 to TRBJ1-1; the D is unclear. V lost 3 bases, J lost 1 base, and 9 bases lay in between. This CDR3 has 14 residues. Written as DNA, the CDR3 is TGTGCCAGCAGTTTTAGCCGTGGGAACACTGAAGCTTTCTTT. Protein: CASSFSRGNTEAFF.

In its sample, this clonotype was seen a few times. CDR3 loop: CASSFSAGVNYNEQFF. The CDR3 coding sequence is TGTGCCAGCAGTTTCTCAGCGGGGGTGAACTACAATGAGCAGTTCTTC. The chain couples TRBV28 to TRBJ2-1; 8 positions match TRBD2. Germline CDR1 and CDR2: MDHEN and SYDVKM. The CDR3 is 16 amino acids. The J segment lost 3 bases and the V segment lost 3 bases, leaving 7 bases of the junction unmatched.

This clonotype was detected many times. The chain links TRBV5-4 to TRBJ2-3; the D gene is possibly TRBD2 (7 bases). Germline V gives CDR1 SGHNT, CDR2 YYREEE (reference sequence). The ends were cut back, 4 bases at V and 6 bases at J, with 15 bases in the middle. The CDR3 is 14 amino acids. The chain's CDR3 is CASSVRGASDTQYF. The CDR3 DNA reads TGTGCCAGCAGCGTACGGGGGGCGAGTGATACGCAGTATTTT.

CDR3 residues: CASSLSVGYGYTF. CDR3 in DNA: TGTGCCAGCAGTTTATCCGTGGGGTATGGCTACACCTTC. The chain employs TRBV27 and TRBJ1-2; no clear D gene. The length of the CDR3 is 13 residues. V lost 0 bases, J lost 5 bases, and 7 bases lay in between. Looked up from germline, CDR1 is MNHEY and CDR2 is SMNVEV (reference sequence).

This clonotype was seen only a few times. The CDR3 ends on some other residue instead of the conserved phenylalanine or tryptophan, so this is likely a read error. This rearrangement joins TRBV6-5 to TRBJ1-1; D might be TRBD1 (6 bases). CDR1 and CDR2 from the germline V gene are MNHEY and SVGAGI. CDR3 length: 16 residues. Trimming cost V 0 bases and J 5 bases, with 16 bases left between them. Written as DNA, the CDR3 is TGTGCCAGCAGTTACTCCAGCAGAAGGGGGGATACTGAAGCTTTCCTT. Translated: CASSYSSRRGDTEAFL.

This chain links TRBV6-1 with TRBJ2-3; unclear D gene. The CDR3 is 15 amino acids. V was shortened by 6 bases and J by 2 bases, with 15 bases between the two germline ends. Germline values: CDR1 MNHNS, CDR2 SASEGT. CDR3 amino acids: CASSRTRTLTDTQYF. The CDR3 nucleotides are TGTGCCAGCAGCCGAACCCGGACCCTCACAGATACGCAGTATTTT.

The CDR3 is CASSPWTAILDTQYF. CDR3 sequence (DNA): TGTGCCAGCAGCCCTTGGACAGCTATACTCGATACGCAGTATTTT. This rearrangement joins TRBV3-1 to TRBJ2-3; D is possibly TRBD1 (6 bases). From germline, CDR1 is LGHDT and CDR2 YNNKEL (reference sequence). The CDR3 totals 15 residues. Trimming removed 4 bases from V and 6 bases from J, with 17 bases in between.

In this sample, this clonotype turned up a few times. The rearrangement joins TRBV5-1 to TRBJ1-2, with TRBD1 identical over 11 bases. V shed 4 bases, J shed 7 bases, and the junction held 9 bases outside the gene matches. CDR1 SGHRS and CDR2 YFSETQ come from the germline V gene. This CDR3 comprises 15 residues. CDR3: CASSPEDRGHLGYTF. In DNA form, the CDR3 reads TGCGCCAGCAGCCCGGAGGACAGGGGGCATCTTGGCTACACCTTC.

CDR3 amino acids: CASSEAHGRAGSGYTF. For the CDR3, the DNA is TGTGCCAGCAGTGAAGCGCACGGTAGGGCAGGGTCTGGCTACACCTTC. This chain uses TRBV6-1 with TRBJ1-2; D might be TRBD1 (5 bases). From germline, CDR1 is MNHNS and CDR2 SASEGT. Deletions cut 0 bases from V and 7 bases from J, with 18 bases between. The CDR3 has 16 amino acids.

The chain carries TRBV6-5 and TRBJ2-2; no reliable D call. Germline V gene data show CDR1 as MNHEY and CDR2 as SVGAGI. The CDR3 has 14 residues. V dropped 3 bases and J dropped 5 bases, with 10 bases sitting between them. CDR3 region: CASSYGQATGELFF. The CDR3 region has the DNA TGTGCCAGCAGTTATGGGCAGGCTACCGGGGAGCTGTTTTTT.

This chain connects TRBV6-1 to TRBJ1-1, with D unclear. This CDR3 comprises 12 residues. Trimming cost V 1 base and J 6 bases, with 6 bases left between them. Germline V gene data show CDR1 as MNHNS and CDR2 as SASEGT. The CDR3 loop reads CASSEVGAEAFF. Here the CDR3 DNA reads TGTGCCAGCAGTGAAGTCGGGGCTGAAGCTTTCTTT.

This clonotype was counted between two and nine times. The chain employs TRBV5-6 and TRBJ2-7; TRBD1 aligns across 9 bases. This CDR3 spans 12 amino acids. J gave up 6 bases and V 3 bases, and 1 base lay outside the gene matches. Germline V gene lookup returns CDR1 SGHDT and CDR2 YYEEEE. As DNA, the CDR3 is TGTGCCAGCAGCTGGGGACAGGGCGAGCAGTACTTC. Its translation: CASSWGQGEQYF.

This clonotype was observed at least ten times. This rearrangement joins TRBV20-1 to TRBJ2-1; D not certain. CDR1 is DFQATT, CDR2 SNEGSKA, per germline (reference sequence). CDR3 size: 13 residues. V was cut by 5 bases and J by 2 bases, with 10 bases left in between. CDR3 sequence: CSAVERTYNEQFF. CDR3 in DNA: TGCAGTGCTGTGGAACGGACCTACAATGAGCAGTTCTTC.

In this sample, this clonotype turned up many times. This CDR3 reads CASSRTGTGLYEQYF. The CDR3 DNA reads TGCGCCAGCAGCAGAACCGGGACAGGGCTCTACGAGCAGTACTTC. The rearrangement joins TRBV5-1 to TRBJ2-7, with 9 nucleotides matching TRBD1. J gave up 3 bases and V 4 bases, and 8 bases lay outside the gene matches. This CDR3 spans 15 amino acids. CDR1 is SGHRS, CDR2 YFSETQ, per germline.

This clonotype was observed at least ten times. The rearrangement joins TRBV10-3 to TRBJ2-1; D remains ambiguous. The V and J ends lost 3 bases and 13 bases respectively, with 16 bases between them. The CDR3 is made up of 13 amino acids. Looked up from germline, CDR1 is ENHRY and CDR2 is SYGVKD. In DNA, the CDR3 is TGTGCCATCAGTGAACCCCCTGGTTTTATTCAGTTCTTC. It specifies CAISEPPGFIQFF.

This clonotype was picked up a small number of times. The chain carries TRBV27 and TRBJ2-1; 13 bases match TRBD2. V lost 5 bases to trimming and J lost 7 bases; unmatched junction nucleotides: 2. This CDR3 spans 14 amino acids. Germline V gives CDR1 MNHEY, CDR2 SMNVEV (reference sequence). The CDR3 DNA reads TGTGCCAGCAGTGGGGGACTAGCGGGAAATGAGCAGTTCTTC. As protein: CASSGGLAGNEQFF.

This clonotype was picked up many times. The chain couples TRBV6-2 or TRBV6-3 to TRBJ2-5; D unresolved. This CDR3 is 13 amino acids long. Trimming pared 2 bases from V and 3 bases from J, leaving 7 bases between. Germline CDR1 and CDR2: MNHEY and SVGEGT. The CDR3 nucleotides are TGTGCCAGCAGTTACCCCCTTGAAGAGACCCAGTACTTC. It yields the protein CASSYPLEETQYF.

This clonotype has a handful of counts. This chain joins TRBV7-8 and TRBJ2-7; D perhaps matches TRBD2 (5 bases). V lost 6 bases, J lost 2 bases, and 14 bases lay in between. This CDR3 contains 14 residues. Germline-derived CDR1 and CDR2 are SGHVS and FQNEAQ. The CDR3 DNA is TGTGCCAGCAGGGAGAGGGCGGGTACCTACGAGCAGTACTTC. Translation gives CASRERAGTYEQYF.

This clonotype was detected many times. This chain uses TRBV2 with TRBJ2-1; 7 positions match TRBD2. With V trimmed by 6 bases and J by 5 bases, 1 base remained unmatched. This CDR3 spans 12 amino acids. CDR1 is SNHLY, CDR2 FYNNEI, per germline. CDR3 loop: CASRAGNNEQFF. CDR3 nucleotides: TGTGCCAGCAGAGCGGGGAACAATGAGCAGTTCTTC.

This rearrangement joins TRBV15 to TRBJ2-1; D unclear. The CDR3 is 17 residues long. In germline, CDR1 is LNHNV, CDR2 YYDKDF (reference sequence). V lost 0 bases, J lost 0 bases, and 12 bases lay in between. CDR3 region: CATSRDLTRSSYNEQFF. CDR3 DNA sequence: TGTGCCACCAGCAGAGACCTCACACGGAGCTCCTACAATGAGCAGTTCTTC.